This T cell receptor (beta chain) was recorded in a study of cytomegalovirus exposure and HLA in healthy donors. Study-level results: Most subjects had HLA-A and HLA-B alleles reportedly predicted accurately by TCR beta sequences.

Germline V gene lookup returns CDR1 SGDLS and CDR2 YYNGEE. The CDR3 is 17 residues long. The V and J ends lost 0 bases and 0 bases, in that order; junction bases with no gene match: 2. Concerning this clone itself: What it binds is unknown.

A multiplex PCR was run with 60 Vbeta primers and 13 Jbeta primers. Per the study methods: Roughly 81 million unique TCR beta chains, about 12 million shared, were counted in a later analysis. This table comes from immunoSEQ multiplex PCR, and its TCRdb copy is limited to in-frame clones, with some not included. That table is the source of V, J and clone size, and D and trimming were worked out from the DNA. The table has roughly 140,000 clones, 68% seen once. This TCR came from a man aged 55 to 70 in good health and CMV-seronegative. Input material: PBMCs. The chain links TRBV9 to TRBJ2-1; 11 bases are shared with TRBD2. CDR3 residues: CASSVATSGSSYNEQFF. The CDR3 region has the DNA TGTGCCAGCAGCGTAGCCACTAGCGGGAGCTCCTACAATGAGCAGTTCTTC.